Listed here are 14 T cell receptor beta chains from one sample, sequenced in a study of T cells in Graves' hyperthyroidism and ophthalmopathy. The TCR beta CDR3 regions underwent amplification using RNA transcripts as the source. First-round RT-PCR targeting the TCR CDR3 was performed with the HTBI primer set. TCRdb re-called the multiplex PCR reads through MiXCR, storing one row per CDR3 protein. The sample carries some 740,000 distinct CDR3 sequences, 11% to 15% recorded once. The sequenced sample consisted of blood. The receptors here all came from a woman under 30 with Graves' hyperthyroidism.

V usage is TRBV7-9 and J usage is TRBJ2-1; maybe TRBD2 (6 bases). Germline V gene data show CDR1 as SEHNR and CDR2 as FQNEAQ (reference sequence). The CDR3 is made up of 15 amino acids. V dropped 2 bases and J dropped 13 bases, with 21 bases sitting between them. This chain's CDR3 is CASSLPPTWGETQFF. CDR3 bases: TGTGCCAGCAGCTTACCCCCTACCTGGGGGGAGACCCAGTTCTTC. Combining the CDR3 with reference TRBV7-9 and TRBJ2-1 gives the whole variable domain DTGVSQNPRHKITKRGQNVTFRCDPISEHNRLYWYRQTLGQGPEFLTYFQNEAQLEKSRLLSDRFSAERPKGSFSTLEIQRTEQGDSAMYLCASSLPPTWGETQFFGPGTRLTVL.

The sample holds many counts of this clonotype. The chain recombines TRBV3-1 with TRBJ1-1, with unresolved D. The CDR3 loop spans 13 amino acids. Trimming took off 4 bases at V and 8 bases at J, with 14 bases between the two ends. CDR1 LGHDT and CDR2 YNNKEL come from the germline V gene (reference sequence). The CDR3 sequence is CASSRRPSIEAFF. The CDR3 DNA is TGTGCCAGCAGCCGACGCCCCTCCATAGAAGCTTTCTTT.

This clonotype was found many times. The chain combines TRBV7-3 with TRBJ2-7, with 7 bases lining up with TRBD1. CDR1 is SGHTA and CDR2 is FQGTGA in the germline V gene. The junction had 10 bases not matched to a gene; V was cut back by 5 bases and J by 6 bases. The CDR3 spans 14 residues. The CDR3: CASSKTGSPSEQYF. As DNA, the CDR3 is TGTGCCAGCAGCAAGACAGGGAGCCCAAGCGAGCAGTACTTC.

This clonotype was counted at least ten times. The chain carries TRBV10-3 and TRBJ1-1, with 11 bases fitting TRBD1. Germline trimming cut 2 bases from V and 0 bases from J; bases unmatched to any gene: 8. Germline CDR1 is ENHRY and CDR2 is SYGVKD. The CDR3 contains 18 residues. CDR3 amino acids: CAISETRGTGGMNTEAFF. In nucleotides, the CDR3 is TGTGCCATCAGTGAGACGAGAGGGACAGGGGGTATGAACACTGAAGCTTTCTTT.

For this clonotype: A much larger clonotype is one base distant, so this may be a read error. V usage is TRBV18 and J usage is TRBJ2-3; 7 nucleotides align to TRBD1. From germline, CDR1 is KGHSH and CDR2 LQKENI. Trimming took 6 bases from V and 2 from J; bases not matched to a gene: 2. The CDR3 is made up of 13 amino acids. CDR3 DNA: TGTGCCAGCTCTGGACAGGCCACAGATACGCAGTATTTT. It encodes CASSGQATDTQYF.

This clonotype was seen only a few times. V usage is TRBV9 and J usage is TRBJ1-2; 8 positions match TRBD1. The V gene end was trimmed by 6 bases and the J gene end by 6 bases; junction bases not matched to a gene: 13. Germline CDR1 is SGDLS and CDR2 is YYNGEE. CDR3 size: 15 residues. CDR3 sequence: CASTAGGSARNGYTF. CDR3 nucleotides: TGTGCCAGCACCGCAGGGGGCTCCGCCAGGAATGGCTACACCTTC.

This clonotype was observed many times. This sequence joins TRBV3-1 and TRBJ1-6; D gene uncertain. From germline, CDR1 is LGHDT and CDR2 YNNKEL (reference sequence). With 3 bases removed from V and 6 bases from J, the gap between germline ends came to 9 bases. This CDR3 comprises 14 residues. Here the CDR3 reads CASSHLGSNSPLHF. Here the CDR3 DNA reads TGTGCCAGCAGCCACTTGGGGAGTAATTCACCCCTCCACTTT. Full variable domain (outside the CDR3, taken from reference TRBV3-1 and TRBJ1-6): DTAVSQTPKYLVTQMGNDKSIKCEQNLGHDTMYWYKQDSKKFLKIMFSYNNKELIINETVPNRFSPKSPDKAHLNLHINSLELGDSAVYFCASSHLGSNSPLHFGNGTRLTVT.

The chain has TRBV24-1 and TRBJ1-1; D possibly corresponds to TRBD1 (5 bases). CDR1 is KGHDR, CDR2 SFDVKD, per germline. CDR3 size: 15 residues. Trimming cost V 4 bases and J 4 bases, with 15 bases left between them. This CDR3 reads CATSDPGRGVTEAFF. CDR3 bases: TGTGCCACCAGTGACCCCGGGAGGGGAGTCACTGAAGCTTTCTTT.

At least ten counts were recorded for this clonotype. The chain employs TRBV10-3 and TRBJ2-7; D possibly corresponds to TRBD1 (6 bases). Germline CDR1 and CDR2: ENHRY and SYGVKD. The CDR3 is 15 amino acids. V lost 6 bases and J lost 1, with 16 bases in between. This CDR3 is CAISQNRDTSYEQYF. The CDR3 DNA follows: TGTGCCATCAGCCAAAACCGGGACACGTCCTACGAGCAGTACTTC.

At least ten counts were recorded for this clonotype. This rearrangement joins TRBV12-3 or TRBV12-4 to TRBJ2-7; TRBD1 matches 7 bases. V dropped 8 bases and J dropped 8; count of bases not matched to a gene: 15. The CDR3 is made up of 14 amino acids. CDR3 sequence (DNA): TGTGCCAGCGGCCTGAAGACAGGGATTAGTCAGCAGTACTTC. Translation: CASGLKTGISQQYF.

This clonotype was counted a few times. Since no conserved phenylalanine or tryptophan closes the CDR3, a read error is the likely cause. The chain employs TRBV5-1 and TRBJ2-2, with D maybe TRBD1 (6 bases). Trimming cost V 2 bases and J 1 base, with 9 bases left between them. This CDR3 contains 15 residues. Germline lookup yields CDR1 SGHRS and CDR2 YFSETQ. The CDR3 DNA reads as TGCGCCAGCAGCTTTACGACAGGGAACACCGGGGAGCTGTTTTCT. Translation: CASSFTTGNTGELFS.

This clonotype was counted at least ten times. This chain links TRBV18 with TRBJ1-1; D not resolved. CDR3 length equals 17 residues. Germline assignment: CDR1 KGHSH and CDR2 LQKENI. Trimming cost V 3 bases and J 1 base, with 18 bases left between them. CDR3 in amino acids: CASSPLSRREGNTEAFF. CDR3 sequence (DNA): TGTGCCAGCTCACCCCTTTCCCGTCGGGAAGGGAACACTGAAGCTTTCTTT.

This clonotype appeared many times. The chain carries TRBV6-1 and TRBJ2-5; D is unclear. Trimming shortened V by 1 base and J by 5 bases, and 14 bases separated the two germline ends. Germline lookup yields CDR1 MNHNS and CDR2 SASEGT. The CDR3 has 15 residues. Written as DNA, the CDR3 is TGTGCCAGCAGTGAAGGGTCTCTAGGCCGGGAGACCCAGTACTTC. This encodes CASSEGSLGRETQYF.

This clonotype showed up many times. The CDR3 loop is CASGTPGLAVLPYEQYF. DNA of the CDR3: TGTGCCAGCGGCACACCGGGACTAGCGGTACTTCCCTACGAGCAGTACTTC. The rearrangement joins TRBV28 to TRBJ2-7; TRBD2 matches 11 bases. This CDR3 spans 17 amino acids. V was pared by 8 bases and J by 2 bases, with 14 bases of the junction left unmatched. Germline V gene data show CDR1 as MDHEN and CDR2 as SYDVKM.